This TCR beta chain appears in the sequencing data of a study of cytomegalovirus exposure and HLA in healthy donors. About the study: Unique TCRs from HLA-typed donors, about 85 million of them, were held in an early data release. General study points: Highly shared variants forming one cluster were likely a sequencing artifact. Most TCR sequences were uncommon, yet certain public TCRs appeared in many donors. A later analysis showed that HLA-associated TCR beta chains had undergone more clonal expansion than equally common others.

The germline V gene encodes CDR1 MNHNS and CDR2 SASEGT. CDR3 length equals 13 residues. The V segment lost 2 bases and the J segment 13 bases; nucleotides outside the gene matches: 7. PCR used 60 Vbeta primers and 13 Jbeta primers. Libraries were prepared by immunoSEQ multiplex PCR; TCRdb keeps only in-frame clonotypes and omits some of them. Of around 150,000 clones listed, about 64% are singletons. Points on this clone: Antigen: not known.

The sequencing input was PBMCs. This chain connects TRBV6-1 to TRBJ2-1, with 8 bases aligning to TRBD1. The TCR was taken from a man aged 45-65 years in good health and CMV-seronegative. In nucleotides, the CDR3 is TGTGCCAGCAGTGAACAGGGGACAGGAGGACAGTTCTTC. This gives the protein CASSEQGTGGQFF.